A selection of T cell receptor beta chains follows, all from one sample in a study of cytomegalovirus exposure and HLA in healthy donors. Repertoires were generated with immunoSEQ multiplex PCR, while TCRdb's copy carries only in-frame clones and drops some. The repertoire includes 90,000 to 120,000 clones, 55% to 65% of them detected once, and 3% to 4% sits in the top ten. Input material: PBMCs. The receptor source for this set is a man aged 25 to 40 in good health and CMV-seropositive. Each CDR3 is given with its conserved first and last residue. A D gene is named only where the DNA matches it firmly. Clone size appears in some rows only: once, few, many, or a class for an expanded clone.

CDR3 DNA: TGTGCCAGCAGCCTAGGGACTAGCGGGGGAAATGAGCAGTTCTTC
CDR3 protein: CASSLGTSGGNEQFF
D gene: TRBD2
V gene: TRBV11-2
clone size: NA
J gene: TRBJ2-1

CDR3 DNA: TGCGCCAGCAGCTTGGTGGCGGGGACCTTGTATGAGCAGTTCTTC
CDR3 protein: CASSLVAGTLYEQFF
D gene: NA
V gene: TRBV5-1
clone size: NA
J gene: TRBJ2-1

CDR3 DNA: TGTGCCAGCAGTGAGCAGGGGTATGGCTACACCTTC
CDR3 protein: CASSEQGYGYTF
D gene: NA
V gene: TRBV2
clone size: few
J gene: TRBJ1-2

CDR3 DNA: TGTGCCAGCTCACTAGGGACAGGGTTGGCTGAAGCTTTCTTT
CDR3 protein: CASSLGTGLAEAFF
D gene: TRBD1
V gene: TRBV18
clone size: NA
J gene: TRBJ1-1

CDR3 DNA: TGTGCCAGCAGCTTCGGGACAGGGCCTTTGGCGCAGTATTTT
CDR3 protein: CASSFGTGPLAQYF
D gene: TRBD1
V gene: TRBV11-2
clone size: NA
J gene: TRBJ2-3

CDR3 DNA: TGTGCCAGCAGCAAAGAGCCCTACGAGCAGTACTTC
CDR3 protein: CASSKEPYEQYF
D gene: NA
V gene: TRBV7-9
clone size: NA
J gene: TRBJ2-7

CDR3 DNA: TGTGCCAGCAGTCCTGCAGGTGCAGCTGCTGGCTACACCTTC
CDR3 protein: CASSPAGAAAGYTF
D gene: NA
V gene: TRBV27
clone size: NA
J gene: TRBJ1-2

CDR3 DNA: TGTGCCAGCAAGAGGGTACCCTACGAGCAGTACTTC
CDR3 protein: CASKRVPYEQYF
D gene: NA
V gene: TRBV27
clone size: few
J gene: TRBJ2-7

CDR3 DNA: TGCGCCAGCAGCCAAGATTTGAGACAGGGGGTCAATCAGCCCCAGCATTTT
CDR3 protein: CASSQDLRQGVNQPQHF
D gene: TRBD1
V gene: TRBV4-1
clone size: NA
J gene: TRBJ1-5

CDR3 DNA: TGTGCCAGCAGCTTAGCGACCAGCGGGGGGTACGGGGCCCAGTACTTC
CDR3 protein: CASSLATSGGYGAQYF
D gene: TRBD2
V gene: TRBV7-2
clone size: NA
J gene: TRBJ2-5

CDR3 DNA: TGTGCCAGCAGTTTCGAGCGTGGGGAAAAACTGTTTTTT
CDR3 protein: CASSFERGEKLFF
D gene: NA
V gene: TRBV6-5
clone size: NA
J gene: TRBJ1-4

CDR3 DNA: TGCGCCAGCAGCCAAGGCAGCGGGTCCTACTACGAGCAGTACTTC
CDR3 protein: CASSQGSGSYYEQYF
D gene: NA
V gene: TRBV4-1
clone size: few
J gene: TRBJ2-7

CDR3 DNA: TGTGCCAGTAGTTCCGACAGGGGAGTCAATCAGCCCCAGCATTTT
CDR3 protein: CASSSDRGVNQPQHF
D gene: TRBD1
V gene: TRBV19
clone size: once
J gene: TRBJ1-5

CDR3 DNA: TGTGCCAGCAGCGTGACAGGGGCTAACTATGGCTACACCTTC
CDR3 protein: CASSVTGANYGYTF
D gene: TRBD1
V gene: TRBV9
clone size: NA
J gene: TRBJ1-2

CDR3 DNA: TGTGCCAGCAAAATAGGACACCACTTGGAATATGGCTACACCTTC
CDR3 protein: CASKIGHHLEYGYTF
D gene: NA
V gene: TRBV27
clone size: few
J gene: TRBJ1-2

CDR3 DNA: TGTGCCAGCAGTTACTTACAGGCCACTGAAGCTTTCTTT
CDR3 protein: CASSYLQATEAFF
D gene: NA
V gene: TRBV6-6
clone size: few
J gene: TRBJ1-1

CDR3 DNA: TGCAGCGTTGAGGTACAGAAGAACACTGAAGCTTTCTTT
CDR3 protein: CSVEVQKNTEAFF
D gene: NA
V gene: TRBV29-1
clone size: NA
J gene: TRBJ1-1

CDR3 DNA: TGTGCTAGTGGACCAAGAGGAGGGTATGAGCAGTTCTTC
CDR3 protein: CASGPRGGYEQFF
D gene: NA
V gene: TRBV12-5
clone size: NA
J gene: TRBJ2-1

CDR3 DNA: TGTGCCAGTACCAGATCGAGTGGGGGGGAGAGCAATCAGCCCCAGCATTTT
CDR3 protein: CASTRSSGGESNQPQHF
D gene: NA
V gene: TRBV19
clone size: NA
J gene: TRBJ1-5

CDR3 DNA: TGTGCCAGCAGGTCAGGGGAGACGGACACCGGGGAGCTGTTTTTT
CDR3 protein: CASRSGETDTGELFF
D gene: NA
V gene: TRBV6-5
clone size: NA
J gene: TRBJ2-2

CDR3 DNA: TGTGCCAGCAGCCCCCGCACCGCCGGAGAGACCCAGTACTTC
CDR3 protein: CASSPRTAGETQYF
D gene: NA
V gene: TRBV9
clone size: NA
J gene: TRBJ2-5

CDR3 DNA: TGTGCCAGTAGTCCAAGACAGGGCTCCTACGAGCAGTACTTC
CDR3 protein: CASSPRQGSYEQYF
D gene: TRBD1
V gene: TRBV19
clone size: once
J gene: TRBJ2-7

CDR3 DNA: TGCGCCAGCAGTGAGGGGACATCGGCAGATACGCAGTATTTT
CDR3 protein: CASSEGTSADTQYF
D gene: NA
V gene: TRBV10-2
clone size: few
J gene: TRBJ2-3

CDR3 DNA: TGTGCCAGCAGCTTAAGGACAGGGGGCCGGGAGCTGTTTTTT
CDR3 protein: CASSLRTGGRELFF
D gene: TRBD1
V gene: TRBV7-3
clone size: NA
J gene: TRBJ2-2

CDR3 DNA: TGTGCCAGCGGCGGGGAAAATAATTCACCCCTCCACTTT
CDR3 protein: CASGGENNSPLHF
D gene: NA
V gene: TRBV2
clone size: NA
J gene: TRBJ1-6

CDR3 DNA: TGTGCCAGCAGCCCCGGGACTAGCACAGATACGCAGTATTTT
CDR3 protein: CASSPGTSTDTQYF
D gene: NA
V gene: TRBV7-2
clone size: NA
J gene: TRBJ2-3

CDR3 DNA: TGTGCCAGCAGCGTAGAGTCTTTTCAGGGCACTGAAGCTTTCTTT
CDR3 protein: CASSVESFQGTEAFF
D gene: NA
V gene: TRBV9
clone size: NA
J gene: TRBJ1-1

CDR3 DNA: TGTGCCGCCACACAGTATCTTAGCACAGATACGCAGTATTTT
CDR3 protein: CAATQYLSTDTQYF
D gene: NA
V gene: TRBV6-1
clone size: NA
J gene: TRBJ2-3

CDR3 DNA: TGCGCCAGCAGCTTGGCGCAGTACAATGAGCAGTTCTTC
CDR3 protein: CASSLAQYNEQFF
D gene: NA
V gene: TRBV5-1
clone size: NA
J gene: TRBJ2-1

CDR3 DNA: TGCGCCAGCAGCTTAACGGTCCAAGAGACCCAGTACTTC
CDR3 protein: CASSLTVQETQYF
D gene: NA
V gene: TRBV5-1
clone size: few
J gene: TRBJ2-5

CDR3 DNA: TGTGCCAGCAGTTCGACAGGGGTCGACGAGCAGTACTTC
CDR3 protein: CASSSTGVDEQYF
D gene: TRBD1
V gene: TRBV6-5
clone size: NA
J gene: TRBJ2-7

CDR3 DNA: TGTGCCAGCAGCCTCGGACTAGCCGATGAGCAGTTCTTC
CDR3 protein: CASSLGLADEQFF
D gene: TRBD2
V gene: TRBV11-2
clone size: NA
J gene: TRBJ2-1

CDR3 DNA: TGTGCCAGCAGCTTGGGGCGCCTCTCCTACGAGCAGTACTTC
CDR3 protein: CASSLGRLSYEQYF
D gene: NA
V gene: TRBV7-2
clone size: NA
J gene: TRBJ2-7

CDR3 DNA: TGTGCCAGCATGGAACCTCGGAGGCAGAGCGAGCAGTACTTC
CDR3 protein: CASMEPRRQSEQYF
D gene: NA
V gene: TRBV2
clone size: NA
J gene: TRBJ2-7

CDR3 DNA: TGTGCCAGCAGCGTAGGACAGGGAGGCCCTTACAATGAGCAGTTCTTC
CDR3 protein: CASSVGQGGPYNEQFF
D gene: NA
V gene: TRBV9
clone size: NA
J gene: TRBJ2-1

CDR3 DNA: TGTGCCAGCAGCCCGACAGGGGTCTCAGGTGGCTACACCTTC
CDR3 protein: CASSPTGVSGGYTF
D gene: TRBD1
V gene: TRBV5-6
clone size: NA
J gene: TRBJ1-2

CDR3 DNA: TGTGCCAGCTCACCACTAGCTACAGGGGCTAGCTACACCTTC
CDR3 protein: CASSPLATGASYTF
D gene: TRBD1
V gene: TRBV18
clone size: NA
J gene: TRBJ1-2

CDR3 DNA: TGTGCCAGCAGCTTAGTGGTGAGCTCCTACGAGCAGTACTTC
CDR3 protein: CASSLVVSSYEQYF
D gene: NA
V gene: TRBV11-2
clone size: NA
J gene: TRBJ2-7

CDR3 DNA: TGTGCCAGCAGTCCCACCCATGGGCCGAATCAGCCCCAGCATTTT
CDR3 protein: CASSPTHGPNQPQHF
D gene: NA
V gene: TRBV27
clone size: NA
J gene: TRBJ1-5

CDR3 DNA: TGTGCCAGCAGCTTGGGGCGGTACACCGGGGAGCTGTTTTTT
CDR3 protein: CASSLGRYTGELFF
D gene: NA
V gene: TRBV5-5
clone size: few
J gene: TRBJ2-2

CDR3 DNA: TGTGCCAGCAGTGTGGAGGGGTGGGCTGAAGCTTTCTTT
CDR3 protein: CASSVEGWAEAFF
D gene: NA
V gene: TRBV6-5
clone size: few
J gene: TRBJ1-1

CDR3 DNA: TGTGCCAGCAGCTTAGCGGGAGGGGAGGCGCAGTATTTT
CDR3 protein: CASSLAGGEAQYF
D gene: TRBD2
V gene: TRBV7-6
clone size: many
J gene: TRBJ2-3

CDR3 DNA: TGTGCCAGCAGCTTTGGGACAGGATTCAACACTGAAGCTTTCTTT
CDR3 protein: CASSFGTGFNTEAFF
D gene: TRBD1
V gene: TRBV5-6
clone size: NA
J gene: TRBJ1-1

CDR3 DNA: TGTGCCAGCAGCTTGGGGAATGCGGTCACCGGGGAGCTGTTTTTT
CDR3 protein: CASSLGNAVTGELFF
D gene: NA
V gene: TRBV5-4
clone size: NA
J gene: TRBJ2-2

CDR3 DNA: TGTGCCAGCAGTGACCTCAGCGGATCCTCCTACAATGAGCAGTTCTTC
CDR3 protein: CASSDLSGSSYNEQFF
D gene: NA
V gene: TRBV6-4
clone size: NA
J gene: TRBJ2-1

CDR3 DNA: TGTGCCAGCTCACCACTGCCAGGGGTCCAAGAGACCCAGTACTTC
CDR3 protein: CASSPLPGVQETQYF
D gene: NA
V gene: TRBV18
clone size: NA
J gene: TRBJ2-5

CDR3 DNA: TGTGCCAGCAGCCTCTCCCTCAGTTACAATGAGCAGTTCTTC
CDR3 protein: CASSLSLSYNEQFF
D gene: NA
V gene: TRBV2
clone size: NA
J gene: TRBJ2-1

CDR3 DNA: TGTGCAAGTCGCTTAGCGCGACGGAGGAACACCGGGGAGCTGTTTTTT
CDR3 protein: CASRLARRRNTGELFF
D gene: NA
V gene: TRBV12-2
clone size: NA
J gene: TRBJ2-2

CDR3 DNA: TGCGCCAGCAGCCAAGTCGGAGTCTCTGGAAACACCATATATTTT
CDR3 protein: CASSQVGVSGNTIYF
D gene: NA
V gene: TRBV4-1
clone size: NA
J gene: TRBJ1-3

CDR3 DNA: TGTGCCAGTAGTAGAAGTCAGGAATTGAACACTGAAGCTTTCTTT
CDR3 protein: CASSRSQELNTEAFF
D gene: NA
V gene: TRBV19
clone size: NA
J gene: TRBJ1-1